This T cell receptor beta chain stems from a study of T cell clonotyping in hematopoietic cell transplantation. Study outcomes and limitations: Without cell sorting, CD4 versus CD8 contributions remain unresolved.

This CDR3 contains 13 residues. Germline CDR1 is MNHNS and CDR2 is SASEGT. The germline V and J ends were trimmed by 2 bases and 3 bases, with 8 bases remaining between them. Sample time point: recipient sample about 28 days before transplant, after cytoreduction. Recipient blood drawn about 28 days pretransplant and days 30, 100, 180 after. About this clone: Its matching antigen is unknown.

The table came from immunoSEQ multiplex PCR; TCRdb's copy has only in-frame clones and leaves some out. The table has approximately 27,000 clones, about 92% seen once. This sequence was found in a man aged 45 to 65 with acute myeloid leukemia. Some clones in this sample may be carry-over from other donors' samples. The sequencing here drew on peripheral blood mononuclear cells, taken before stem cell transplant. V usage is TRBV6-1 and J usage is TRBJ2-7; possibly TRBD1 for D (6 bases). The CDR3 DNA reads TGTGCCAGCAGTGAACAGGGGTTCTACGAGCAGTACTTC. Translating gives CASSEQGFYEQYF.